The 18 T cell receptor beta chains presented below share a single source sample, sequenced in a study of T cell repertoires in cytomegalovirus infection. TCRdb independently ran MiXCR on the reads; one entry per CDR3 protein. The table shows approximately 250,000 distinct CDR3 sequences, with approximately 22% occurring only once. The source material was CD8+ T cells from PBMCs. The origin of the receptors is a human donor in good health (CMV status not recorded). Some clones in this sample may be carry-over from other donors' samples.

This sequence joins TRBV11-2 and TRBJ2-1; D is uncertain. Germline V gene sequence: CDR1 SGHAT, CDR2 FQNNGV. The CDR3 consists of 13 residues. Trimming cost V 2 bases and J 4 bases, with 6 bases left between them. The CDR3 loop reads CASSLPNYNEQFF. DNA of the CDR3: TGTGCCAGCAGCTTACCCAATTACAATGAGCAGTTCTTC. The full variable domain, its missing parts supplied by reference TRBV11-2 and TRBJ2-1, is EAGVAQSPRYKIIEKRQSVAFWCNPISGHATLYWYQQILGQGPKLLIQFQNNGVVDDSQLPKDRFSAERLKGVDSTLKIQPAKLEDSAVYLCASSLPNYNEQFFGPGTRLTVL.

This sequence joins TRBV28 and TRBJ2-7; D is undetermined. This CDR3 comprises 15 residues. Germline CDR1 and CDR2: MDHEN and SYDVKM. The V gene lost 2 bases and the J gene lost 4 bases, with 15 bases spanning the gap. The CDR3 DNA sequence: TGTGCCAGCAGTTTAGTCTTAGGGCAGCAATACGAGCAGTACTTC. This sequence encodes CASSLVLGQQYEQYF. Using reference TRBV28 and TRBJ2-7 for the parts outside the CDR3, the full variable domain is DVKVTQSSRYLVKRTGEKVFLECVQDMDHENMFWYRQDPGLGLRLIYFSYDVKMKEKGDIPEGYSVSREKKERFSLILESASTNQTSMYLCASSLVLGQQYEQYFGPGTRLTVT.

Note on this clonotype: The junction departs from the called germline gene at one end, perhaps through a read error. This rearrangement joins TRBV9 to TRBJ2-3; D is unclear. Looked up from germline, CDR1 is SGDLS and CDR2 is YYNGEE. This CDR3 has 13 amino acids. The CDR3 DNA is TGTGTCAGCAGTCCTAGTTTCTCAGATACGCAGTATTTT. This gives the protein CVSSPSFSDTQYF.

This clonotype was seen repeatedly, ten times or more. CDR3 nucleotide sequence: TGTGCTAGTGCCCCTGGGGACAGCCTCACAGATACGCAGTATTTT. It yields the protein CASAPGDSLTDTQYF. The V call is TRBV12-5, the J call TRBJ2-3; the match to TRBD1 covers 7 bases. The CDR3 spans 15 residues. CDR1 LGHNT and CDR2 FRNRAP come from the germline V gene. The trim removed 7 bases at V and 2 bases at J, leaving 9 bases unmatched.

The V gene is TRBV19, the J gene TRBJ2-1; a weak D match, TRBD2 (5 bases). V was clipped by 5 bases and J by 4 bases, with 15 bases between them. Germline V gives CDR1 LNHDA, CDR2 SQIVND (reference sequence). The CDR3 is made up of 15 amino acids. The CDR3 is CASSPLERVYNEQFF. As DNA, the CDR3 is TGTGCCAGTAGTCCCCTAGAGAGGGTTTACAATGAGCAGTTCTTC.

This chain uses TRBV5-4 with TRBJ2-2; possibly TRBD2 for D (6 bases). CDR3 length: 18 residues. The V gene lost 1 base and the J gene lost 4 bases, with 20 bases spanning the gap. CDR1 is SGHNT, CDR2 YYREEE, per germline (reference sequence). The DNA for the CDR3 is TGTGCCAGCAGCTTGCTCCCAGGCGGGATCCCGGGCACCGGGGAGCTGTTTTTT. It encodes CASSLLPGGIPGTGELFF.

The CDR3 loop reads CASSRGLAAGDTQYF. Written as DNA, the CDR3 is TGCGCCAGCAGCCGGGGACTAGCTGCTGGGGATACGCAGTATTTT. The V and J genes are TRBV4-1 and TRBJ2-3, with 9 nucleotides matching TRBD2. Germline assignment: CDR1 MGHRA and CDR2 YSYEKL. The CDR3 totals 15 residues. The V and J ends lost 4 bases and 6 bases, in that order; junction bases with no gene match: 8.

This clonotype was observed a handful of times. The chain uses TRBV4-1 and TRBJ2-2; 12 positions match TRBD2. The CDR3 has 18 amino acids. The V segment lost 1 base and the J segment 5 bases; nucleotides outside the gene matches: 8. Per the germline V gene, CDR1 is MGHRA and CDR2 is YSYEKL. DNA of the CDR3: TGCGCCAGCAGCCAAGCGACTAGCGGGGGCCCTTGGACCGGGGAGCTGTTTTTT. Translation gives CASSQATSGGPWTGELFF.

This clonotype was counted between two and nine times. The V gene is TRBV7-3, the J gene TRBJ2-5, with TRBD2 identical over 9 bases. Germline trimming cut 5 bases from V and 4 bases from J; bases unmatched to any gene: 8. This CDR3 comprises 15 residues. Germline V gene lookup returns CDR1 SGHTA and CDR2 FQGTGA. This CDR3 is CASSLNAGGRETQYF. CDR3 coding DNA: TGTGCCAGCAGCCTTAATGCGGGAGGGAGAGAGACCCAGTACTTC. Combining the CDR3 with reference TRBV7-3 and TRBJ2-5 gives the whole variable domain GAGVSQTPSNKVTEKGKYVELRCDPISGHTALYWYRQSLGQGPEFLIYFQGTGAADDSGLPNDRFFAVRPEGSVSTLKIQRTERGDSAVYLCASSLNAGGRETQYFGPGTRLLVL.

The chain carries TRBV20-1 and TRBJ2-7; 9 nucleotides match TRBD1. V trimming: 3 bases; J trimming: 2 bases; junction bases outside the gene matches: 8. The CDR3 has 15 amino acids. Germline loops: CDR1 DFQATT, CDR2 SNEGSKA (reference sequence). CDR3 protein: CSASPPGQGPYEQYF. In DNA, the CDR3 is TGCAGTGCTAGCCCCCCGGGACAGGGTCCCTACGAGCAGTACTTC.

In its sample, this clonotype was seen once. V is TRBV29-1 and J is TRBJ1-2; 10 bases line up with TRBD1. The CDR3 spans 16 residues. Looked up from germline, CDR1 is SQVTM and CDR2 is ANQGSEA. In nucleotides, the CDR3 is TGCGGCGCACCGGGACAGGGGTCTTATGGGAACTATGGCTACACCTTC. Its protein is CGAPGQGSYGNYGYTF.

The V and J genes are TRBV5-6 and TRBJ1-2; D is unresolved. Trimming removed 1 base from V and 6 bases from J, with 13 bases in between. The length of the CDR3 is 14 residues. CDR1 and CDR2 (germline): SGHDT, YYEEEE. CDR3 in DNA: TGTGCCAGCAGCTTGTACGTGGATGCCGATGGCTACACCTTC. Protein product: CASSLYVDADGYTF.

The chain employs TRBV15 and TRBJ2-5; perhaps TRBD1 as D (6 bases). Germline V gene data show CDR1 as LNHNV and CDR2 as YYDKDF (reference sequence). V was clipped by 5 bases and J by 2 bases, with 15 bases between them. The CDR3 consists of 15 residues. The CDR3 bases are TGTGCCACCAGCGGGCCACAGGGTTGGCAAGAGACCCAGTACTTC. Encoded protein: CATSGPQGWQETQYF.

V is TRBV7-9 and J is TRBJ2-7; 7 bases are a match to TRBD2. CDR1 and CDR2 (germline): SEHNR, FQNEAQ (reference sequence). J lost 2 bases, V lost 5 bases, and 6 bases had no gene match. The CDR3 spans 14 residues. In DNA, the CDR3 is TGTGCCAGCAGCACCGATCTAGCGGCCTACGAGCAGTACTTC. It translates to CASSTDLAAYEQYF.

This clonotype was seen more than once but under ten times. The chain recombines TRBV12-3 or TRBV12-4 with TRBJ1-5, with 7 bases that match TRBD1. The CDR3 has 14 amino acids. V dropped 3 bases and J dropped 7; count of bases not matched to a gene: 6. The CDR3 DNA reads as TGTGCCAGCAGTTTCGAGGGGGCAAGGCAGCCCCAGCATTTT. This translates into CASSFEGARQPQHF.

The chain carries TRBV2 and TRBJ2-7; a weak D match, TRBD1 (5 bases). The CDR3 consists of 13 residues. Germline CDR1 reads SNHLY; CDR2 reads FYNNEI. Trimming took off 0 bases at V and 3 bases at J, with 6 bases between the two ends. The CDR3, as DNA: TGTGCCAGCAGTGAAGCGACAGTCTACGAGCAGTACTTC. Protein: CASSEATVYEQYF.

The chain employs TRBV20-1 and TRBJ2-1; 9 nucleotides agree with TRBD2. Per the germline V gene, CDR1 is DFQATT and CDR2 is SNEGSKA (reference sequence). The V segment lost 3 bases and the J segment 8 bases; nucleotides outside the gene matches: 8. The length of the CDR3 is 14 residues. The CDR3 DNA sequence: TGCAGTGCTAGTGGGGCGGGGGGGCCGTATGAGCAGTTCTTC. Amino acid sequence: CSASGAGGPYEQFF.

This clonotype was seen repeatedly, ten times or more. The chain is built from TRBV12-3 or TRBV12-4 and TRBJ2-1, with 9 bases identical to TRBD2. Trimming at V came to 1 base and at J to 5 bases, leaving 9 bases not matched to a gene. There are 17 residues in the CDR3. This chain's CDR3 is CASSLVPLAGGDNEQFF. DNA of the CDR3: TGTGCCAGCAGTTTAGTCCCCCTCGCGGGGGGGGACAATGAGCAGTTCTTC.